These 8 T cell receptor beta chains share one sample of origin, sequenced in a study of blood T cell repertoires in COVID-19. The method was immunoSEQ multiplex PCR; TCRdb's version includes in-frame clones alone and lacks a portion of them. The table has some 89,000 clones, about three quarters seen once. Source material: peripheral blood. The receptors originated from a man between 65 and 80 years old with acute or convalescent COVID-19.

This rearrangement joins TRBV6-6 to TRBJ1-2; perhaps TRBD1 as D (5 bases). Germline V CDR1 and CDR2: MNHNY, SVGAGI (reference sequence). The CDR3 length is 13 residues. Trimming took 2 bases from V and 3 from J, leaving 7 bases between them. CDR3: CASSYQGDYGYTF. For the CDR3, the DNA is TGTGCCAGCAGTTACCAAGGGGACTATGGCTACACCTTC.

The rearrangement uses TRBV7-3 and TRBJ1-2; 7 bases match TRBD1. CDR3 length: 13 residues. Trimming removed 3 bases from V and 4 bases from J; junction bases left unmatched: 2. The germline gives CDR1 SGHTA, CDR2 FQGTGA. This CDR3 is CASSFSGGYGYTF. The CDR3 DNA sequence: TGTGCCAGCAGCTTTTCAGGGGGCTATGGCTACACCTTC.

The chain joins TRBV5-1 to TRBJ2-3; 8 positions match TRBD1. Germline trimming cut 5 bases from V and 0 bases from J; bases unmatched to any gene: 5. The CDR3 has 15 amino acids. CDR1 SGHRS and CDR2 YFSETQ come from the germline V gene. CDR3 DNA sequence: TGCGCCAGCAGAGGGCAGGGGGCTAGCACAGATACGCAGTATTTT. Its protein is CASRGQGASTDTQYF.

V and J are TRBV7-2 and TRBJ1-2; no clear D. V lost 5 bases and J 4 bases, leaving 11 bases between the germline ends. This CDR3 contains 13 residues. The V gene's germline CDR1 is SGHTA and CDR2 FQGNSA. CDR3 region: CASSPREGYGYTF. CDR3 DNA: TGTGCCAGCAGCCCCCGGGAAGGCTATGGCTACACCTTC.

V gene TRBV5-1 combines with J gene TRBJ2-3; 10 nucleotides line up with TRBD1. This CDR3 is built from 16 residues. Germline V gene data show CDR1 as SGHRS and CDR2 as YFSETQ. The J segment lost 4 bases and the V segment lost 4 bases, leaving 9 bases of the junction unmatched. The DNA of the CDR3 is TGCGCCAGCAGCCCGAGCGGGACAGGGGTAGCAGATACGCAGTATTTT. Encoded protein: CASSPSGTGVADTQYF. The full variable domain, with the rest looked up from reference TRBV5-1 and TRBJ2-3, is KAGVTQTPRYLIKTRGQQVTLSCSPISGHRSVSWYQQTPGQGLQFLFEYFSETQRNKGNFPGRFSGRQFSNSRSEMNVSTLELGDSALYLCASSPSGTGVADTQYFGPGTRLTVL.

This chain uses TRBV24-1 with TRBJ2-2; 8 bases are a match to TRBD2. Germline assignment: CDR1 KGHDR and CDR2 SFDVKD. The CDR3 is made up of 15 amino acids. The junction had 4 bases not matched to a gene; V was cut back by 4 bases and J by 4 bases. CDR3 nucleotides: TGTGCCACCAGTGAAGCGGGAGACTTCACCGGGGAGCTGTTTTTT. This encodes CATSEAGDFTGELFF.

This chain uses TRBV4-2 with TRBJ2-3, with 9 bases identical to TRBD2. After removal of 4 bases from V and 6 bases from J, the junction contained 26 bases not matched to a gene. From germline, CDR1 is LGHNA and CDR2 YNFKEQ. This CDR3 region has 21 residues. The CDR3 DNA reads TGTGCCAGCAGCCTCGACGGAGCGGGACTAGCTCGCGGGGAGGTTACGGATACGCAGTATTTT. Translating gives CASSLDGAGLARGEVTDTQYF.

This chain links TRBV12-3 or TRBV12-4 with TRBJ1-1; D perhaps matches TRBD1 (5 bases). The CDR3 has 13 residues. The V end lost 3 bases, the J end lost 2 bases, and 7 bases lay between the germline ends. CDR3 coding DNA: TGTGCCAGCAGTTTTCAGGGAAACACTGAAGCTTTCTTT. Translating gives CASSFQGNTEAFF.